This TCR beta chain emerged from a study of T cell changes during pregnancy in multiple sclerosis. TCRdb keeps only in-frame clones here, not all; method: immunoSEQ multiplex PCR. Of fewer than 60,000 clones detected, around 91% appear once; the ten largest clones hold approximately 6.5%. The ends were cut back, 0 bases at V and 5 bases at J, with 11 bases in the middle. Germline assignment: CDR1 KGHSH and CDR2 LQKENI. The CDR3 contains 14 residues. The source material was peripheral blood, sampled in the third trimester of pregnancy. The origin of this receptor is a female donor in good health, enrolled as a control in a pregnancy study. V and J are TRBV18 and TRBJ2-7; D ambiguous. The CDR3 loop is CASSPPVLEHEQYF. For the CDR3, the DNA is TGTGCCAGCTCACCACCGGTCCTGGAGCACGAGCAGTACTTC.